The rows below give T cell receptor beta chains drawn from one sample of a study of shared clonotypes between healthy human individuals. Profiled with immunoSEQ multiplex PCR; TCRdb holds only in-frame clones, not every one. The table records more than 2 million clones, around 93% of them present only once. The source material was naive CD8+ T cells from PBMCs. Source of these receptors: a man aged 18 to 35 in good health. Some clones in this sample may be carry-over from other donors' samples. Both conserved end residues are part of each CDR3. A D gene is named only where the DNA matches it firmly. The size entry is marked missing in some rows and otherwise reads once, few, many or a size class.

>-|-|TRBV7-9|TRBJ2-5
TGTGCCAGCAGCTTCTCAGAAGTCCAAGAGACCCAGTACTTC
CASSFSEVQETQYF
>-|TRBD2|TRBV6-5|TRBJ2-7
TGTGCCAGCACCAAACGGGGGGCCTACGAGCAGTACTTC
CASTKRGAYEQYF
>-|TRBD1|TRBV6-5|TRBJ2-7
TGTGCCAGCAGTTACTCGGGGACAGAAGGTTACGAGCAGTACTTC
CASSYSGTEGYEQYF
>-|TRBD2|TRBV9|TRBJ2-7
TGTGCCAGCAGCGTAAGTAGCGGGAGCGAGCAGTACTTC
CASSVSSGSEQYF
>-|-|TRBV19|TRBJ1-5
TGTGCCAGTAGATCGTGGGATGGTCAGCCCCAGCATTTT
CASRSWDGQPQHF
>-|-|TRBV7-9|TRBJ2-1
TGTGCCAGCAGCTTAGTCTTTCGGGACTACAATGAGCAGTTCTTC
CASSLVFRDYNEQFF
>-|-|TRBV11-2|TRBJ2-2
TGTGCCATCTTAGACCCTGGGGCTTCGAACACCGGGGAGCTGTTTTTT
CAILDPGASNTGELFF
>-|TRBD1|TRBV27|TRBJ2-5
TGTGCCAGCAGTTTCGGACAGGGAGTGGAGACCCAGTACTTC
CASSFGQGVETQYF
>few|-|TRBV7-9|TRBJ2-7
TGTGCCAGCAGCGGGGAGGGGGAGACGGCCTACGAGCAGTACTTC
CASSGEGETAYEQYF
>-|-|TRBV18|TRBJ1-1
TGTGCCAGCTCACCGGTGTTGCAGTCTAACCCGAACACTGAAGCTTTCTTT
CASSPVLQSNPNTEAFF
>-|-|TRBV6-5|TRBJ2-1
TGTGCCAGCAGTTACTCCCAGGTATACAATGAGCAGTTCTTC
CASSYSQVYNEQFF